Below, 12 T cell receptor beta chains from the same sample are listed, as sequenced in a study of cytomegalovirus exposure and HLA in healthy donors. The study ran its PCR with 60 Vbeta and 13 Jbeta primers. TCRdb's copy holds only in-frame clones and misses some; the assay was immunoSEQ multiplex PCR. The table has approximately 150,000 clones, approximately 67% seen once; the top ten hold just under 4.5%. The sequencing sample was made of PBMCs. The receptors come from a woman aged 18-29 years in good health and CMV-seropositive.

The chain links TRBV2 to TRBJ2-7; 8 nucleotides agree with TRBD1. J lost 1 base, V lost 2 bases, and 7 bases had no gene match. Germline V gene lookup returns CDR1 SNHLY and CDR2 FYNNEI. This CDR3 spans 16 amino acids. The CDR3, as DNA: TGTGCCAGCAGTGAAAGTCCGACAGGGGTTTCCTACGAGCAGTACTTC. Amino acid sequence: CASSESPTGVSYEQYF.

The chain links TRBV4-1 to TRBJ2-7; 8 bases match TRBD1. This CDR3 is 17 amino acids long. Per the germline V gene, CDR1 is MGHRA and CDR2 is YSYEKL. Unmatched junction bases numbered 11, after V lost 0 bases and J lost 4 bases. CDR3 nucleotide sequence: TGCGCCAGCAGCCAAGAGTGGACAGGGAGTTTTGGGTACGAGCAGTACTTC. It specifies CASSQEWTGSFGYEQYF.

The chain uses TRBV29-1 and TRBJ2-5, with 7 bases identical to TRBD1. The end of the DNA aligns better with TRBJ2-7, so the J call may be wrong. Germline V gene sequence: CDR1 SQVTM, CDR2 ANQGSEA. The CDR3 covers 14 residues. CDR3 in DNA: TGCAGCGTTGAAGTCCGGGACAGCAACTACGAGCAGTACTTC. Protein sequence: CSVEVRDSNYEQYF.

The chain has TRBV28 and TRBJ1-4; perhaps TRBD1 as D (5 bases). There are 15 residues in the CDR3. With 7 bases removed from V and 2 bases from J, the gap between germline ends came to 14 bases. Germline V gene sequence: CDR1 MDHEN, CDR2 SYDVKM. CDR3 loop: CASTLSGGTNEKLFF. The CDR3, as DNA: TGTGCCAGCACATTATCGGGGGGGACTAATGAAAAACTGTTTTTT.

This clone was found a few times. The CDR3 region has the DNA TGTGCCAGCAGCTTTGCGGAACTAGCCAAAAACATTCAGTACTTC. Protein sequence: CASSFAELAKNIQYF. The chain uses TRBV5-6 and TRBJ2-4; D unresolved. Trimming shortened V by 2 bases and J by 0 bases, and 9 bases separated the two germline ends. The germline V gene encodes CDR1 SGHDT and CDR2 YYEEEE. The CDR3 is made up of 15 amino acids. Together with reference TRBV5-6 and TRBJ2-4, the CDR3 gives the full variable domain: DAGVTQSPTHLIKTRGQQVTLRCSPKSGHDTVSWYQQALGQGPQFIFQYYEEEERQRGNFPDRFSGHQFPNYSSELNVNALLLGDSALYLCASSFAELAKNIQYFGAGTRLSVL.

This clone was seen a few times. The gene calls are TRBV6-6 and TRBJ1-6; 7 bases line up with TRBD1. The ends lost 6 bases at V and 8 bases at J; junction bases unmatched: 7. The CDR3 is 14 amino acids. The germline CDR1 and CDR2 sequences are MNHNY and SVGAGI (reference sequence). In DNA form, the CDR3 reads TGTGCCAGCAGCTTCAGGGGGATGGATTCACCCCTCCACTTT. As protein: CASSFRGMDSPLHF.

This clone has more than one count but fewer than ten. The rearrangement uses TRBV12-5 and TRBJ2-1, with 7 bases aligning to TRBD2. V dropped 0 bases and J dropped 3; count of bases not matched to a gene: 5. The CDR3 is 16 amino acids. Germline V CDR1 and CDR2: LGHNT, FRNRAP. CDR3 DNA sequence: TGTGCTAGTGGTTTGGTACTAGGGACTAACTACAATGAGCAGTTCTTC. Encoded protein: CASGLVLGTNYNEQFF.

The rearrangement links TRBV7-8 to TRBJ2-2, with 12 bases that match TRBD2. This CDR3 has 18 amino acids. From germline, CDR1 is SGHVS and CDR2 FQNEAQ. After removal of 4 bases from V and 0 bases from J, the junction contained 6 bases not matched to a gene. The CDR3 DNA reads TGTGCCAGCAGCTCATGGACTAGCGGGGACGCGAACACCGGGGAGCTGTTTTTT. The encoded protein is CASSSWTSGDANTGELFF. Looking up the rest from reference TRBV7-8 and TRBJ2-2 gives the full variable domain: GAGVSQSPRYKVAKRGQDVALRCDPISGHVSLFWYQQALGQGPEFLTYFQNEAQLDKSGLPSDRFFAERPEGSVSTLKIQRTQQEDSAVYLCASSSWTSGDANTGELFFGEGSRLTVL.

This sequence joins TRBV19 and TRBJ2-4, with D tentatively TRBD1 (6 bases). The CDR3 runs to 13 residues. Trimming removed 5 bases from V and 5 bases from J, with 10 bases in between. From germline, CDR1 is LNHDA and CDR2 SQIVND (reference sequence). CDR3 in amino acids: CASSPHRENIQYF. For the CDR3, the DNA is TGTGCCAGTAGTCCTCACAGGGAAAACATTCAGTACTTC.

This chain uses TRBV10-3 with TRBJ1-1; TRBD1 is a possible D gene (6 bases). The V end was cut by 6 bases, the J end by 4 bases, with 15 bases between. The CDR3 extends over 14 amino acids. Germline V gene data show CDR1 as ENHRY and CDR2 as SYGVKD. Here the CDR3 DNA reads TGTGCCATCAGACAGGGTAAGGGGTCCACTGAAGCTTTCTTT. Protein sequence: CAIRQGKGSTEAFF.

This chain joins TRBV9 and TRBJ2-5; D might be TRBD2 (5 bases). The better agreement between TRBJ2-7 and the DNA end casts doubt on the J call. The CDR3 contains 17 residues. Germline V CDR1 and CDR2: SGDLS, YYNGEE. CDR3 nucleotide sequence: TGTGCCAGCAGCGTAGGGGATCTGGCGGGCTTGATCTACGAGCAGTACTTC. Translation gives CASSVGDLAGLIYEQYF.

This clone was recorded a few times. This rearrangement joins TRBV9 to TRBJ2-5; 7 nucleotides agree with TRBD2. This CDR3 spans 16 amino acids. The trim removed 3 bases at V and 5 bases at J, leaving 13 bases unmatched. CDR1 and CDR2 (germline): SGDLS, YYNGEE. Written as DNA, the CDR3 is TGTGCCAGCAGCGCCCAGACCAGACTAGCTGCTGAGACCCAGTACTTC. This codes for CASSAQTRLAAETQYF.